This paragraph reports one TCR beta chain. Selected positively for CCR7 and CD45RO-negative, naive CD8 cells excluded terminally differentiated effector memory CD45RA+ cells. This sample was taken from a study of shared clonotypes between healthy human individuals. Sequencing used immunoSEQ multiplex PCR; TCRdb keeps in-frame clones, though not all of them. In the table there are about 680,000 clones, 90% to 95% of which are singletons. Material for sequencing was naive CD8+ T cells sorted from blood. The receptor was derived from a man aged 25-45 years in good health.

In nucleotides, the CDR3 is TGTGCCAGCAGTCCCCTCCTACAGGGACGGACTGAAGCTTTCTTT. It specifies CASSPLLQGRTEAFF. This chain connects TRBV28 to TRBJ1-1; a possible D gene is TRBD1 (6 bases). CDR3 length: 15 residues. Per germline, CDR1 MDHEN and CDR2 SYDVKM. V shed 5 bases and J shed 5 bases, with 18 bases lying between them.